These T cell receptor beta chains were read from a single sample in a study of STAT3 mutations in large granular lymphocyte leukemia. Measured with immunoSEQ multiplex PCR; TCRdb has only the in-frame clones, and not every one. This table has 12,000 or so clones, 60% to 85% appearing once. The sequenced material came from peripheral blood mononuclear cells. These receptors originate from a man aged 60-69 years with T-cell large granular lymphocyte leukemia. Some clones in this sample may be carry-over from other donors' samples. Each CDR3 is given with its conserved first and last residue. A D gene is named only where the DNA matches it firmly. Not every row has a clone size; where given, it reads once, few, many or a size class.

size | D | J | V | CDR3 | DNA
. | TRBD1 | TRBJ1-2 | TRBV29-1 | CSVGGDRGPLGYTF | TGCAGCGTTGGGGGGGACAGGGGCCCTTTGGGCTACACCTTC
. | TRBD1 | TRBJ1-2 | TRBV20-1 | CSAKQGAMSGF | TGCAGTGCTAAACAGGGGGCAATGAGCGGCTTC
. | . | TRBJ2-7 | TRBV6-5 | CATSYSRVQGYEQYF | TGTGCCACCAGTTACAGCAGGGTCCAAGGATACGAGCAGTACTTC
few | . | TRBJ2-7 | TRBV12-5 | CASGLEDRGEQYF | TGTGCTAGTGGTTTGGAGGATAGGGGCGAGCAGTACTTC
. | . | TRBJ2-7 | TRBV30 | CAWRRTVYEQYF | TGTGCCTGGAGACGGACAGTTTACGAGCAGTACTTC
. | . | TRBJ2-3 | TRBV30 | CAWFPLDTQYF | TGTGCCTGGTTCCCCCTGGATACGCAGTATTTT
. | . | TRBJ2-2 | TRBV9 | CASSPRRWTGELFF | TGTGCCAGCAGCCCCCGGAGATGGACCGGGGAGCTGTTTTTT
. | TRBD1 | TRBJ2-7 | TRBV4-1 | CASSKYNRQGPYEQYF | TGCGCCAGCAGCAAATATAACAGACAGGGACCCTACGAGCAGTACTTC
. | . | TRBJ1-2 | TRBV28 | CASSLGANYGYTF | TGTGCCAGCAGCCTGGGAGCTAACTATGGCTACACCTTC
. | . | TRBJ2-4 | TRBV9 | CASSTYSGNIQYF | TGTGCCAGCAGCACCTATTCAGGGAACATTCAGTACTTC
. | . | TRBJ1-1 | TRBV19 | CASSISMNTEAFF | TGTGCCAGTAGTATAAGTATGAACACTGAAGCTTTCTTT
. | . | TRBJ2-7 | TRBV6-1 | CASRDPYEQYF | TGTGCCAGCAGGGACCCCTACGAGCAGTACTTC
. | TRBD1 | TRBJ1-2 | TRBV25-1 | CASSTIKGQSTNYGYTF | TGTGCCAGCAGCACGATAAAGGGACAGAGTACTAACTATGGCTACACCTTC
. | . | TRBJ1-1 | TRBV30 | CAWNGGTTEAFF | TGTGCCTGGAACGGGGGAACAACTGAAGCTTTCTTT